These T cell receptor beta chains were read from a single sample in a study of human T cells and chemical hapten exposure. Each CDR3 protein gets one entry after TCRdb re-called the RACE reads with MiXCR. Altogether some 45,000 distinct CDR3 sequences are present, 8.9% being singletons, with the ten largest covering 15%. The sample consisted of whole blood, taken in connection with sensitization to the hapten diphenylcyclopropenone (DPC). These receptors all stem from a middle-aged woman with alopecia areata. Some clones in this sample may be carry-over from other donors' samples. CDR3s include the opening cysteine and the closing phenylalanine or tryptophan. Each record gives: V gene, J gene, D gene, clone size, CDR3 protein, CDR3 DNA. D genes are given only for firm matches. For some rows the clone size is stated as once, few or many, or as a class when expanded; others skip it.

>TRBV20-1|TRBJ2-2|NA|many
CSARDNTGELFF
TGCAGTGCTAGAGATAACACCGGGGAGCTGTTTTTT
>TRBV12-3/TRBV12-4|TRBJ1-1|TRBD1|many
CASRIQGGNTEAFF
TGTGCCAGCAGGATACAGGGGGGGAACACTGAAGCTTTCTTT
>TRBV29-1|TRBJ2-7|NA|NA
CSVETPGDYPPSYEQYF
TGCAGCGTTGAAACCCCTGGCGACTATCCCCCTTCCTACGAGCAGTACTTC
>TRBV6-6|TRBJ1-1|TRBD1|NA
CASATTGTASF
TGTGCCAGCGCGACCACCGGGACAGCTTCCTTT
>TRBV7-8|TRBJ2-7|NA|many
CASSYMDSGSYEQYF
TGTGCCAGCAGCTACATGGACTCCGGCTCCTACGAGCAGTACTTC
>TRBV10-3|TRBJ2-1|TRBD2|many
CAISASGDYNEQFF
TGTGCCATCAGTGCCAGCGGGGACTACAATGAGCAGTTCTTC
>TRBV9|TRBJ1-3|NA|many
CASSHSGNTIYF
TGTGCCAGCAGCCACTCTGGAAACACCATATATTTT
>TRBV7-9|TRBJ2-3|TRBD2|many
CASSPGRAGDRTDTQYF
TGTGCCAGCAGCCCCGGGCGGGCGGGGGACCGCACAGATACGCAGTATTTT
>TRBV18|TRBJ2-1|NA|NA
CASSRNRDNEQFF
TGTGCCAGCTCACGAAACAGAGACAATGAGCAGTTCTTC
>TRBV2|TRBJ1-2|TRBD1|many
CASNDRGRYYGYTF
TGTGCCAGCAACGACAGGGGGCGCTACTATGGCTACACCTTC
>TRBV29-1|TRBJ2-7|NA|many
CSVGGPTYEQYF
TGCAGCGTTGGTGGGCCAACCTACGAGCAGTACTTC
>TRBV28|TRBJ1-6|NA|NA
CASSLFSNSPLHF
TGTGCCAGCAGTTTATTTTCCAATTCACCCCTCCACTTT
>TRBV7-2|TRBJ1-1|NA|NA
CASSLGNMNTEAFF
TGTGCCAGCAGCTTAGGTAACATGAACACTGAAGCTTTCTTT
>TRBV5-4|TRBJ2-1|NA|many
CASSTTQDNEQFF
TGTGCCAGCAGTACAACTCAAGACAATGAGCAGTTCTTC
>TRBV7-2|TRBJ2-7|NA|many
CASSLSANSYEQYF
TGTGCCAGCAGCTTAAGCGCCAACTCCTACGAGCAGTACTTC
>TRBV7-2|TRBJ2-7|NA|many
CASSLARGYEQYF
TGTGCCAGCAGCTTAGCTCGCGGCTACGAGCAGTACTTC
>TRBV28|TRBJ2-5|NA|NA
CASTSPLPRGGETQYF
TGTGCCAGCACCTCGCCGTTACCCCGGGGTGGAGAGACCCAGTACTTC
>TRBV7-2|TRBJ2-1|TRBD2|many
CASSLGGGRYNEQFF
TGTGCCAGCAGCTTAGGCGGGGGGCGCTACAATGAGCAGTTCTTC
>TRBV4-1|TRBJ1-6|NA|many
CASSQDIYGGVLATLHF
TGCGCCAGCAGCCAAGATATTTATGGTGGAGTTTTGGCGACCCTCCACTTT
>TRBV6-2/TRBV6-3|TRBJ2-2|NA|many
CASSIAEVNTGELFF
TGTGCCAGCAGCATAGCCGAGGTCAACACCGGGGAGCTGTTTTTT
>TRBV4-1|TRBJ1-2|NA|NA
CASSQREGVDGYTF
TGCGCCAGCAGCCAACGAGAGGGAGTTGATGGCTACACCTTC
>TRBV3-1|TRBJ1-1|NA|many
CASSQGGVGTEAFF
TGTGCCAGCAGCCAGGGAGGGGTAGGCACTGAAGCTTTCTTT
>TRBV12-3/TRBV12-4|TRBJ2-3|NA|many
CASSLSGTGFDTQYF
TGTGCCAGCAGTTTGAGCGGGACAGGATTCGATACGCAGTATTTT
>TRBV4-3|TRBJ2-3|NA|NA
CASSQGTRTADTQYF
TGCGCCAGCAGCCAAGGGACGCGGACCGCAGATACGCAGTATTTT
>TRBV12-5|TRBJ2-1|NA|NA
CASGLVGLTGRGGYEQFF
TGTGCTAGTGGTTTGGTTGGCCTAACCGGGCGCGGTGGCTATGAGCAGTTCTTC
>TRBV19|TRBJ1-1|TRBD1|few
CASSMTGGANTEAFF
TGTGCCAGTAGTATGACAGGGGGAGCGAACACTGAAGCTTTCTTT
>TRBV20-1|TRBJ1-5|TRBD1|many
CSAREWGQGWAQPQHF
TGCAGTGCTAGAGAATGGGGACAGGGATGGGCTCAGCCCCAGCATTTT
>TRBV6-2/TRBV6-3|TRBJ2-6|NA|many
CASTGSGANVLTF
TGTGCCAGTACGGGCTCTGGGGCCAACGTCCTGACTTTC
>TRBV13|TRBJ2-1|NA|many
CASSYLNPAGHRNNEQFF
TGTGCCAGCAGCTACTTAAACCCAGCGGGACACAGGAACAATGAGCAGTTCTTC
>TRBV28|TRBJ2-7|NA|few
CASSQTPGALKYF
TGTGCCAGCAGCCAAACCCCGGGGGCATTGAAGTACTTC
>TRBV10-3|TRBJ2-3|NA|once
CASTKAGHTDTQYF
TGTGCCTCCACAAAGGCCGGGCATACAGATACGCAGTATTTT
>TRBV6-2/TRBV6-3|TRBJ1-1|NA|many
CASSRRENEAFF
TGTGCCAGCAGCCGCCGGGAAAATGAAGCTTTCTTT
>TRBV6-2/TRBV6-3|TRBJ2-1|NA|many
CASSSAGPRSEQFF
TGTGCCAGCAGTTCAGCGGGCCCCCGTAGTGAGCAGTTCTTC
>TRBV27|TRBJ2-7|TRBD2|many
CASSSMAGGPPYEQYF
TGTGCCAGCAGTTCTATGGCGGGGGGTCCCCCCTACGAGCAGTACTTC
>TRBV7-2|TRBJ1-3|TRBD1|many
CASSLATGAILSGNTIYF
TGTGCCAGCAGCTTAGCCACAGGGGCGATTCTCTCTGGAAACACCATATATTTT
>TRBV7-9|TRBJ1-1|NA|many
CASSSGVNTEAFF
TGTGCCAGCAGCTCAGGGGTGAACACTGAAGCTTTCTTT
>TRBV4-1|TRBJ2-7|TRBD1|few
CASSSTGEPYEQYF
TGCGCCAGCAGTTCGACAGGGGAACCCTACGAGCAGTACTTC
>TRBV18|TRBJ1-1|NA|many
CASSPPAGAWTEAFF
TGTGCCAGCTCACCCCCCGCCGGGGCATGGACTGAAGCTTTCTTT
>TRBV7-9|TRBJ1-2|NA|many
CASSRTTEGYGYTF
TGTGCCAGCAGCCGGACAACGGAGGGCTATGGCTACACCTTC
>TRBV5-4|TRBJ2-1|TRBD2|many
CASSLAGRGGPNEQFF
TGTGCCAGCAGCTTGGCTGGGCGGGGGGGCCCAAATGAGCAGTTCTTC
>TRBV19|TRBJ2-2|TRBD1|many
CASSVGQGADTGELFF
TGTGCCAGTAGTGTCGGACAGGGGGCGGACACCGGGGAGCTGTTTTTT
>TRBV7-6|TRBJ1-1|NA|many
CASSLVPGANTEAFF
TGTGCCAGCAGCTTAGTCCCAGGAGCGAACACTGAAGCTTTCTTT
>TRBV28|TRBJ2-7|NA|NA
CASMSSHEQYF
TGTGCCAGCATGTCGAGCCACGAGCAGTACTTC
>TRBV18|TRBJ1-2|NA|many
CASSPAGASNYGYTF
TGTGCCAGCTCACCAGCAGGGGCCTCTAACTATGGCTACACCTTC
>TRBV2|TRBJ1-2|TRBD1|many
CATNPTGLYGYTF
TGTGCCACAAACCCGACAGGGCTCTATGGCTACACCTTC
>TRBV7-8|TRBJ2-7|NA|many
CASIRSGGLEEQYF
TGTGCCAGCATCAGAAGTGGGGGTTTGGAGGAGCAGTACTTC
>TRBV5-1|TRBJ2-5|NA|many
CASSLGDRYQETQYF
TGCGCCAGCAGCTTGGGAGACCGATACCAAGAGACCCAGTACTTC
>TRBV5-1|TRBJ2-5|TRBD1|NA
CASSWDRQETHYF
TGCGCCAGCAGCTGGGACAGACAAGAGACCCATTACTTC
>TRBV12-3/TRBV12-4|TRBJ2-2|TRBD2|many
CASIRGLAGKVGELFF
TGTGCCAGCATCCGAGGGCTAGCGGGGAAGGTCGGGGAGCTGTTTTTT
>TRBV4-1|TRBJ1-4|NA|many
CASSLLNVGEGNEKLFF
TGCGCCAGCAGCCTTTTAAACGTCGGAGAGGGTAATGAAAAACTGTTTTTT